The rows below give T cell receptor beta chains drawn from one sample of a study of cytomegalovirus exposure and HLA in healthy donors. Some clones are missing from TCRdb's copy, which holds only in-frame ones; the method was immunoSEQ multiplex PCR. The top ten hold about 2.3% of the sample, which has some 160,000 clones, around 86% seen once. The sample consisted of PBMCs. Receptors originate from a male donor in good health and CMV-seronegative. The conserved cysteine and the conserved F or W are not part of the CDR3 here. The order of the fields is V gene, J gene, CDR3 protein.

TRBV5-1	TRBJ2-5	ASSGQGQETQY
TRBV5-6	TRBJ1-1	ASSLGVSRAF
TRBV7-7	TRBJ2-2	ASSLDRNTGELF
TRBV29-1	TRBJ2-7	SVDSGTYEQY
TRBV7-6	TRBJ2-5	ASSLNRPSSGGGETQY
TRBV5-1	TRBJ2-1	ASSEGQLGEQF
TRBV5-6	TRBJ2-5	ASSSTRGHPLQY
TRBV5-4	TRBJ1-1	ASSIRDRVWTEAF
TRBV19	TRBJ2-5	ASSIVPLQETQY
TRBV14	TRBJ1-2	ASSQVGPTLGGSYGYT
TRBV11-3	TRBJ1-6	ANPQGEFSPLH
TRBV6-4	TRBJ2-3	ASSERSASTDTQY
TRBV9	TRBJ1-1	ASSVGSGSEAF
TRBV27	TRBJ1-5	ASSFYGTGMNQPQH
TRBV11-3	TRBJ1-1	ASAQSGNTEAF
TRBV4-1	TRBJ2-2	ASSDRLAGFTGELF
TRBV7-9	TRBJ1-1	ASSLVGASAEAF
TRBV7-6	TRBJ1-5	ASSLANNQPQH
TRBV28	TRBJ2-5	ASSSERGGPETQY
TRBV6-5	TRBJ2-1	ASARGDNEQF
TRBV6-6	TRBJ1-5	ASSGTGNQPQH
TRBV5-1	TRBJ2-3	ASSLAGGGGTDTQY
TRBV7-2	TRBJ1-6	ASSSRTVYNSPLH
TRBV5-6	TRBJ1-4	ASSPAGRREKLF
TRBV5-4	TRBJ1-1	ASSFDRDDTEAF
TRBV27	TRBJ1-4	ASSTQGALATNEKLF
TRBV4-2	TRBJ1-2	ASSQVGGQNLGYGYT
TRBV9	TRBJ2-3	ASSVGNTDTQY
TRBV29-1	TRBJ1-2	SAQATHGSDRGGGYT
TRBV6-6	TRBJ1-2	ASSYPETGGEYGYT
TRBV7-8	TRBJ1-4	ASSVQGGTNEKLF
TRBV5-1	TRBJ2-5	ASSLPGQGGETQY
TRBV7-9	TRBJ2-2	ASSPRVSGTGELF
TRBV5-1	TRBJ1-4	ASHTGGGPTNEKLF
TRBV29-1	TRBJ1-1	SATGGGGTEAF
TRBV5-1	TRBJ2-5	ASSLGGLAEETQY
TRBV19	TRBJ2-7	ASSRQGATYEQY
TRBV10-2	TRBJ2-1	ASSNQADNYNEQF
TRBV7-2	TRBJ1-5	ASSPNSNQPQH
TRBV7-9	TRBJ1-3	ASSLVLTGNTIY
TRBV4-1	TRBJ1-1	ASSQPRQGTEAF
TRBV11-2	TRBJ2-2	ASSPGAGTNTGELF
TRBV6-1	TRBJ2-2	ASSVRVGGELL
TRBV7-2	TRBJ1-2	ASSLDYRGVYGYT
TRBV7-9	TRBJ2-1	ASSSGLAGGFRYNEQF
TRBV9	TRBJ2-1	ASSVDAGVGYNEQF
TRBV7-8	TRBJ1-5	ASSPRQGNQPQH
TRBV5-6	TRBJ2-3	ASSLGGGGTDTQY
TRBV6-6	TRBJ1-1	ASSKGAGYTEAF
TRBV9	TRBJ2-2	ASSVGTGLANTGELF
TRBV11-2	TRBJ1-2	ASSSTGVRGYT